The 29 T cell receptor beta chains below all came from one sample that was sequenced in a study of CD8 T cells in ankylosing spondylitis (dated by TCRdb to 2017 to 2019). The library was generated by 5' RACE. Sequencing was performed on an Illumina HiSeq 2500. TCRdb reran the public reads through fastp at Q25 and MiXCR, keeping productive beta chains. Rows matching on CDR3 protein sequence are summarized as one entry with the most common DNA and genes. The table for this sample lists a few hundred thousand distinct CDR3 sequences; 15% to 20% of them were counted only once. The ten largest clones represent around a third of the sample. Material: blood, either unsorted or a sorted T cell fraction (not recorded which). The receptors here all came from a male donor with ankylosing spondylitis or in good health (not recorded which).

In its sample, this clonotype was seen a few times. The gene calls are TRBV20-1 and TRBJ1-1; D may be TRBD1 (6 bases). Trimming cost V 1 base and J 0 bases, with 12 bases left between them. Per the germline V gene, CDR1 is DFQATT and CDR2 is SNEGSKA (reference sequence). The CDR3 contains 15 residues. The CDR3 region has the DNA TGCAGTGCTAGAGTCCCAGGGGCGGTGAACACTGAAGCTTTCTTT. Amino acid sequence: CSARVPGAVNTEAFF.

V is TRBV27 and J is TRBJ1-6; 11 nucleotides match TRBD1. Looked up from germline, CDR1 is MNHEY and CDR2 is SMNVEV (reference sequence). With 4 bases clipped from V and 3 bases from J, the junction kept 5 bases outside the gene matches. The CDR3 sequence is 17 residues long. In nucleotides, the CDR3 is TGTGCCAGCAGTTCCACCGGGACAGGGGGCTATAATTCACCCCTCCACTTT. Its protein product is CASSSTGTGGYNSPLHF.

In this sample, this clonotype turned up many times. The chain links TRBV5-5 to TRBJ2-1; 10 bases are shared with TRBD1. CDR3 length equals 15 residues. Germline CDR1 SGHKS, CDR2 YYEKEE (reference sequence). Trimming took 7 bases from V and 6 from J; bases not matched to a gene: 10. The CDR3 is CASLETGGGLNEQFF. As DNA, the CDR3 is TGTGCCAGCCTCGAGACAGGGGGCGGACTCAATGAGCAGTTCTTC.

This clonotype has more than one count but fewer than ten. This chain links TRBV11-1 with TRBJ2-7; TRBD2 agrees at 8 bases. The CDR3 length is 15 residues. The J segment lost 0 bases and the V segment lost 4 bases, leaving 5 bases of the junction unmatched. From germline, CDR1 is SGHAT and CDR2 FQDESV (reference sequence). CDR3 nucleotide sequence: TGTGCCAGCAGCTGGACTAGCCAGAGCTCCTACGAGCAGTACTTC. It codes for CASSWTSQSSYEQYF.

This clonotype was observed a few times. CDR3 coding DNA: TGTGCCAGCAGCCAAGCGAGCGGGGGGACCTACAATGAGCAGTTCTTC. It codes for CASSQASGGTYNEQFF. This chain joins TRBV3-1 and TRBJ2-1, with 9 positions matching TRBD2. CDR3 length: 16 amino acids. Germline V gene lookup returns CDR1 LGHDT and CDR2 YNNKEL (reference sequence). The V segment lost 1 base and the J segment 2 bases; nucleotides outside the gene matches: 3.

Only a few counts were recorded for this clonotype. The chain links TRBV6-2 or TRBV6-3 to TRBJ2-7, with 7 bases identical to TRBD2. Germline V gene data show CDR1 as MNHEY and CDR2 as SVGEGT. J gave up 1 base and V 8 bases, and 11 bases lay outside the gene matches. The CDR3 contains 15 residues. In DNA form, the CDR3 reads TGTGCCAGCGGGTTGGGACTATCTTTTTCCTACGAGCAGTACTTC. Protein product: CASGLGLSFSYEQYF.

This clonotype was recorded only once. V gene TRBV7-8 combines with J gene TRBJ2-7; no clear D gene. Germline CDR1 SGHVS, CDR2 FQNEAQ. Trimming took 1 base from V and 0 from J, leaving 10 bases between them. The CDR3 spans 15 residues. The CDR3 spells CASSLGGWVSYEQYF. CDR3 sequence (DNA): TGTGCCAGCAGCTTAGGTGGTTGGGTCTCCTACGAGCAGTACTTC. The variable domain in full, completed from reference TRBV7-8 and TRBJ2-7, reads GAGVSQSPRYKVAKRGQDVALRCDPISGHVSLFWYQQALGQGPEFLTYFQNEAQLDKSGLPSDRFFAERPEGSVSTLKIQRTQQEDSAVYLCASSLGGWVSYEQYFGPGTRLTVT.

The genes are TRBV9 and TRBJ2-5; 12 nucleotides line up with TRBD2. Germline CDR1 reads SGDLS; CDR2 reads YYNGEE. V lost 4 bases and J lost 5; bases outside the gene matches: 6. The CDR3 sequence is 15 residues long. Written as DNA, the CDR3 is TGTGCCAGCAGCCCCTGGACTAGCGGGATTGAGACCCAGTACTTC. Protein product: CASSPWTSGIETQYF.

This clonotype has more than one count but fewer than ten. The genes are TRBV9 and TRBJ2-2, with TRBD1 matching 7 bases. The CDR3 runs to 12 residues. With V trimmed by 5 bases and J by 5 bases, 0 bases remained unmatched. CDR1 SGDLS and CDR2 YYNGEE come from the germline V gene. The CDR3 DNA reads as TGTGCCAGCAGGGGACAGACCGGGGAGCTGTTTTTT. Protein product: CASRGQTGELFF.

This sequence joins TRBV7-8 and TRBJ2-1; the match to TRBD2 covers 9 bases. This CDR3 has 15 amino acids. The germline gives CDR1 SGHVS, CDR2 FQNEAQ. Germline trimming cut 4 bases from V and 5 bases from J; bases unmatched to any gene: 6. The CDR3 loop reads CASSSPLAGNNEQFF. As DNA, the CDR3 is TGTGCCAGCAGCTCCCCCCTAGCGGGGAACAATGAGCAGTTCTTC.

In this sample, this clonotype turned up a few times. V and J are TRBV5-1 and TRBJ1-1, with a weak D call TRBD1 (5 bases). V was trimmed by 0 bases and J by 1 base, leaving 16 bases between them. Germline lookup yields CDR1 SGHRS and CDR2 YFSETQ. The CDR3 extends over 17 amino acids. Here the CDR3 reads CASSLEDRAGRNTEAFF. The CDR3 nucleotides are TGCGCCAGCAGCTTGGAGGATCGGGCAGGGAGGAACACTGAAGCTTTCTTT.

The chain couples TRBV29-1 to TRBJ1-1; 7 bases map to TRBD1. Germline-derived CDR1 and CDR2 are SQVTM and ANQGSEA. V dropped 4 bases and J dropped 7; count of bases not matched to a gene: 6. The CDR3 length is 12 residues. In DNA form, the CDR3 reads TGCAGCGTTGTGTTTTGGGACAGTGAAGCTTTCTTT. This encodes CSVVFWDSEAFF.

This clonotype has a handful of counts. This sequence joins TRBV4-1 and TRBJ2-7; 11 nucleotides match TRBD1. The V gene's germline CDR1 is MGHRA and CDR2 YSYEKL. The ends lost 3 bases at V and 3 bases at J; junction bases unmatched: 4. This CDR3 is 15 amino acids long. CDR3 sequence: CASSQGTGGGYEQYF. DNA of the CDR3: TGCGCCAGCAGCCAGGGGACAGGGGGAGGCTACGAGCAGTACTTC.

CDR3: CSVPGLAADSYNEQFF. CDR3 in DNA: TGCAGCGTCCCCGGACTAGCCGCCGACTCCTACAATGAGCAGTTCTTC. The V gene is TRBV29-1, the J gene TRBJ2-1; TRBD2 matches at 8 bases. CDR3 size: 16 residues. Per the germline V gene, CDR1 is SQVTM and CDR2 is ANQGSEA. With V trimmed by 6 bases and J by 0 bases, 10 bases remained unmatched.

This clonotype has more than one count but fewer than ten. The chain links TRBV9 to TRBJ1-3; D is uncertain. Per germline, CDR1 SGDLS and CDR2 YYNGEE. The ends were cut back, 4 bases at V and 0 bases at J, with 17 bases in the middle. The CDR3 extends over 17 amino acids. CDR3 sequence (DNA): TGTGCCAGCAGCCCTCCTCACCCGGTTGTCTCTGGAAACACCATATATTTT. This gives the protein CASSPPHPVVSGNTIYF.

There are a few counts of this clonotype. The chain recombines TRBV9 with TRBJ2-7; TRBD1 matches at 7 bases. The J segment lost 5 bases and the V segment lost 4 bases, leaving 9 bases of the junction unmatched. CDR3 length: 14 residues. CDR1 SGDLS and CDR2 YYNGEE come from the germline V gene. The chain's CDR3 is CASSPYDRENEQYF. The CDR3 nucleotides are TGTGCCAGCAGCCCTTATGACAGGGAGAACGAGCAGTACTTC.

This clonotype was detected many times. The chain combines TRBV27 with TRBJ1-5, with TRBD1 matching 7 bases. Losses at the gene ends were 3 bases for V and 9 bases for J; bases not matched to a gene: 8. This CDR3 spans 14 amino acids. The V gene's germline CDR1 is MNHEY and CDR2 SMNVEV (reference sequence). As DNA, the CDR3 is TGTGCCAGCAGTTTTGCACAGGGGCCTTGGCCCCAGCATTTT. It specifies CASSFAQGPWPQHF.

In its sample, this clonotype was seen a few times. CDR3: CSVDGPGSYNEQFF. For the CDR3, the DNA is TGCAGCGTTGACGGGCCGGGTTCCTACAATGAGCAGTTCTTC. J is TRBJ2-1 and V is TRBV29-1; D gene uncertain. The CDR3 length is 14 residues. In germline, CDR1 is SQVTM, CDR2 ANQGSEA. V was cut by 3 bases and J by 1 base, with 10 bases left in between.

This chain joins TRBV12-3 or TRBV12-4 and TRBJ2-1; 12 bases agree with TRBD2. The CDR3 is 19 residues long. The trim removed 5 bases at V and 4 bases at J, leaving 15 bases unmatched. CDR3 nucleotide sequence: TGTGCCAGCAGTGCCGGGTCGCTAGCGGGAGGGCTCGAGTACAATGAGCAGTTCTTC. Translating gives CASSAGSLAGGLEYNEQFF.

The V and J genes are TRBV5-1 and TRBJ2-1; D is uncertain. With 2 bases removed from V and 5 bases from J, the gap between germline ends came to 20 bases. The length of the CDR3 is 17 residues. CDR1 is SGHRS, CDR2 YFSETQ, per germline. The CDR3 DNA follows: TGCGCCAGCAGCTTACGTAGCCCCTCGAGTCTCAACAATGAGCAGTTCTTC. Protein product: CASSLRSPSSLNNEQFF.

This clonotype was counted only a few times. V gene TRBV5-1 combines with J gene TRBJ1-1; TRBD1 matches 7 bases. The CDR3 has 13 amino acids. Trimming removed 4 bases from V and 7 bases from J; junction bases left unmatched: 7. Germline V gene sequence: CDR1 SGHRS, CDR2 YFSETQ. In DNA, the CDR3 is TGCGCCAGCAGCCGACAGGGTTTGGTTGAAGCTTTCTTT. Translation: CASSRQGLVEAFF.

J is TRBJ2-1 and V is TRBV4-2, with 12 bases matching TRBD2. The V segment lost 3 bases and the J segment 9 bases; nucleotides outside the gene matches: 9. This CDR3 region has 16 residues. Germline V CDR1 and CDR2: LGHNA, YNFKEQ. In DNA, the CDR3 is TGTGCCAGCAGCCAGAATTACGGACTAGCGGGAATTGAGCAGTTCTTC. Protein product: CASSQNYGLAGIEQFF.

This clonotype was seen a handful of times. The rearrangement joins TRBV20-1 to TRBJ2-5; a weak D match, TRBD2 (7 bases). Trimming took off 6 bases at V and 5 bases at J, with 22 bases between the two ends. CDR1 and CDR2 (germline): DFQATT, SNEGSKA (reference sequence). The CDR3 spans 15 residues. The CDR3 reads CSASGTSEVGETQYF. The DNA of the CDR3 is TGCAGTGCAAGCGGGACAAGCGAGGTTGGTGAGACCCAGTACTTC.

This clonotype was observed a few times. J is TRBJ2-7 and V is TRBV3-1, with 7 bases lining up with TRBD1. Per germline, CDR1 LGHDT and CDR2 YNNKEL (reference sequence). The V gene end was trimmed by 5 bases and the J gene end by 2 bases; junction bases not matched to a gene: 6. The CDR3 is made up of 14 amino acids. The CDR3 loop reads CASSYGTETYEQYF. As DNA, the CDR3 is TGTGCCAGCAGCTACGGGACAGAAACCTACGAGCAGTACTTC.

The sample holds a few counts of this clonotype. The chain links TRBV5-1 to TRBJ1-2, with 10 bases lining up with TRBD1. The CDR3 has 16 residues. V lost 0 bases to trimming and J lost 1 base; unmatched junction nucleotides: 3. Germline lookup yields CDR1 SGHRS and CDR2 YFSETQ. CDR3 region: CASSLDGTGVNYGYTF. The CDR3 nucleotides read TGCGCCAGCAGCTTGGACGGGACAGGGGTTAACTATGGCTACACCTTC.

This chain joins TRBV9 and TRBJ2-2; no reliable D call. The V gene lost 0 bases and the J gene lost 7 bases, with 7 bases spanning the gap. This CDR3 has 13 amino acids. Looked up from germline, CDR1 is SGDLS and CDR2 is YYNGEE. CDR3 sequence (DNA): TGTGCCAGCAGCGTAGGCGAGATCGGGGAGCTGTTTTTT. Translated: CASSVGEIGELFF.

CDR3 in amino acids: CASSSTVSTYEQYF. CDR3 coding DNA: TGTGCCAGCAGTTCGACAGTCTCGACCTACGAGCAGTACTTC. The chain joins TRBV6-2 or TRBV6-3 to TRBJ2-7; D is perhaps TRBD1 (5 bases). This CDR3 is 14 amino acids long. Germline V gene data show CDR1 as MNHEY and CDR2 as SVGEGT. The V end was cut by 4 bases, the J end by 2 bases, with 12 bases between.

This clonotype was found many times. This chain joins TRBV4-1 and TRBJ2-1, with 10 bases lining up with TRBD2. The germline gives CDR1 MGHRA, CDR2 YSYEKL. V was pared by 4 bases and J by 0 bases, with 15 bases of the junction left unmatched. This CDR3 is 20 amino acids long. For the CDR3, the DNA is TGCGCCAGCAGCCTTTCGGAACTAGCGGGACCGGGATACTCCTACAATGAGCAGTTCTTC. It yields the protein CASSLSELAGPGYSYNEQFF.

The chain carries TRBV28 and TRBJ2-7, with 8 positions matching TRBD1. Per germline, CDR1 MDHEN and CDR2 SYDVKM. The CDR3 has 16 amino acids. V was clipped by 6 bases and J by 3 bases; unmatched bases: 13. CDR3 sequence: CASRILRGTGFYEQYF. CDR3 DNA: TGTGCCAGCAGGATCCTTAGGGGGACAGGCTTCTACGAGCAGTACTTC.